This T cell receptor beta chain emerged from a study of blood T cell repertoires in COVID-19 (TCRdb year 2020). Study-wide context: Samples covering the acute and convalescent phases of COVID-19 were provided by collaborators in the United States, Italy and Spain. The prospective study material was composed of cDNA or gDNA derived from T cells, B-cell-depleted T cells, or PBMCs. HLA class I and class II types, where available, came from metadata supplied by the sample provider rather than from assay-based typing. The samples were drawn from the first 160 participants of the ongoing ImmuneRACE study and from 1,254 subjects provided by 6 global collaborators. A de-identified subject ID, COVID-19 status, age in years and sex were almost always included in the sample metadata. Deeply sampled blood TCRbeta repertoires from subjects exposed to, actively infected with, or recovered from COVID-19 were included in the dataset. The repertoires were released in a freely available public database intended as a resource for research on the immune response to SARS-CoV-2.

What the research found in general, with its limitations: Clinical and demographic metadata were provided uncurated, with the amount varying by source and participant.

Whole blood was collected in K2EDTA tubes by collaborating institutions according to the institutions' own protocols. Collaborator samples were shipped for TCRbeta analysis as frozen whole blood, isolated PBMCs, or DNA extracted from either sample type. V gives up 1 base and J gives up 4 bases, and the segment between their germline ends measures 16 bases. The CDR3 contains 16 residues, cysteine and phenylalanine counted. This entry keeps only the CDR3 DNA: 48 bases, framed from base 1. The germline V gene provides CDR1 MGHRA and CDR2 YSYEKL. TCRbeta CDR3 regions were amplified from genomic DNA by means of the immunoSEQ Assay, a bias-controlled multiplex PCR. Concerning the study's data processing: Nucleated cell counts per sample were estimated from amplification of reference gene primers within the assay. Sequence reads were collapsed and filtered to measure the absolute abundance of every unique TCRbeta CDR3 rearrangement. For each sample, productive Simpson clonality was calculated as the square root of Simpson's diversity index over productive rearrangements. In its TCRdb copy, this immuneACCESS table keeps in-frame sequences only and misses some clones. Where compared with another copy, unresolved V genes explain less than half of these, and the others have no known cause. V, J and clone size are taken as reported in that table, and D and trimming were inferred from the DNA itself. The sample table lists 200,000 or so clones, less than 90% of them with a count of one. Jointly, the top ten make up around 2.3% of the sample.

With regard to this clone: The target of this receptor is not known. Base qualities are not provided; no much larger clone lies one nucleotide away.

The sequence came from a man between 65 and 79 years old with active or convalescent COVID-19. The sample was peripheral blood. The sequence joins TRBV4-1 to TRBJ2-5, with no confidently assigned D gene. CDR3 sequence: CASSQVIPSIGETQYF. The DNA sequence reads TGCGCCAGCAGCCAAGTAATTCCCTCTATTGGAGAGACCCAGTACTTC.